The 21 T cell receptor beta chains given below trace back to one sample, sequenced in a study of post-analysis software for immune sequencing data. Study conclusions and caveats: TRBV segments more frequent in patients than in controls numbered several and included TRBV5-6, TRBV5-1 and TRBV20-1.

Their cognate antigens are unknown. Included in the TCR beta cDNA libraries were unique molecular identifiers. A single record per CDR3 protein comes from TCRdb applying MiXCR to the PCR reads. This table holds roughly 800,000 distinct CDR3 sequences, about 53% found once. Sequenced input: blood. These receptor sequences come from a girl under 18 with multiple sclerosis.

This chain connects TRBV2 to TRBJ2-7; tentatively, D is TRBD2 (5 bases). The V gene lost 1 base and the J gene lost 0 bases, with 10 bases spanning the gap. The CDR3 loop spans 15 amino acids. Germline assignment: CDR1 SNHLY and CDR2 FYNNEI. The CDR3 DNA reads as TGTGCCAGCAGTGAAGACGGGATCCCCTCCTACGAGCAGTACTTC. It encodes CASSEDGIPSYEQYF.

The chain has TRBV29-1 and TRBJ1-1; no reliable D call. Trimming cost V 3 bases and J 10 bases, with 18 bases left between them. This CDR3 comprises 13 residues. CDR1 and CDR2 (germline): SQVTM, ANQGSEA. CDR3 amino acids: CSVEEVLPKRAFF. CDR3 nucleotides: TGCAGCGTTGAGGAAGTCCTACCCAAGCGAGCTTTCTTT.

The chain joins TRBV20-1 to TRBJ2-1, with D perhaps matching TRBD2 (5 bases). V was shortened by 3 bases and J by 0 bases, with 15 bases between the two germline ends. The CDR3 extends over 16 amino acids. Per the germline V gene, CDR1 is DFQATT and CDR2 is SNEGSKA (reference sequence). The DNA of the CDR3 is TGCAGTGCTAGTGGCGGACTTTCCAGCTCCTACAATGAGCAGTTCTTC. It codes for CSASGGLSSSYNEQFF.

This chain links TRBV12-3 or TRBV12-4 with TRBJ2-7, with 14 positions matching TRBD2. The end of the DNA is better explained by TRBJ2-5, so the J call may be wrong. The CDR3 totals 15 residues. As DNA, the CDR3 is TGTGCCAGCACCCCGACTAGCGGGGGGGCCGAGACCCAGTACTTC. Protein product: CASTPTSGGAETQYF.

The chain links TRBV27 to TRBJ2-1; a weak D match, TRBD2 (6 bases). CDR1 MNHEY and CDR2 SMNVEV come from the germline V gene (reference sequence). V was trimmed by 4 bases and J by 5 bases, leaving 15 bases between them. The CDR3 length is 15 residues. CDR3 region: CASSSSLAPNNEQFF. For the CDR3, the DNA is TGTGCCAGCAGTTCCTCGCTAGCGCCGAACAATGAGCAGTTCTTC.

The rearrangement joins TRBV12-5 to TRBJ2-7, with 13 bases identical to TRBD2. This CDR3 region has 16 residues. CDR1 and CDR2 (germline): LGHNT, FRNRAP. The ends lost 6 bases at V and 0 bases at J; junction bases unmatched: 5. The CDR3 region has the DNA TGTGCTAGTGGCCCGGGACTAGCGGGAAGCTCCTACGAGCAGTACTTC. It specifies CASGPGLAGSSYEQYF.

Only a few counts were recorded for this clonotype. The chain employs TRBV29-1 and TRBJ2-3; 7 positions match TRBD1. Germline V gene data show CDR1 as SQVTM and CDR2 as ANQGSEA. With 4 bases clipped from V and 2 bases from J, the junction kept 6 bases outside the gene matches. The CDR3 length is 14 residues. CDR3 region: CSVVVQGNTDTQYF. The DNA for the CDR3 is TGCAGCGTTGTCGTACAGGGGAACACAGATACGCAGTATTTT.

The chain links TRBV14 to TRBJ2-5, with TRBD1 matching over 8 bases. The DNA end favors TRBJ2-7, so the J call may be wrong. The germline V gene has CDR1 SGHDN and CDR2 FVKESK. The CDR3 covers 15 residues. CDR3 nucleotides: TGTGCCAGCAGCCAAGCAGGGGGCAGTGCCTACGAGCAGTACTTC. The encoded protein is CASSQAGGSAYEQYF.

This clonotype occurred a few times. The rearrangement joins TRBV5-1 to TRBJ1-2; D not resolved. The germline V gene encodes CDR1 SGHRS and CDR2 YFSETQ. The CDR3 is 13 residues long. Trimming left V 3 bases short and J 7 bases short, with 13 bases between. The chain's CDR3 is CASSSPDGSGYTF. For the CDR3, the DNA is TGCGCCAGCAGCTCTCCGGATGGTAGTGGCTACACCTTC.

The chain joins TRBV10-3 to TRBJ2-1; D is uncertain. V lost 6 bases, J lost 2 bases, and 8 bases lay in between. The germline V gene has CDR1 ENHRY and CDR2 SYGVKD. This CDR3 has 13 residues. The CDR3 DNA reads TGTGCCATCAGCCCTCGGCCCTACAATGAGCAGTTCTTC. Protein sequence: CAISPRPYNEQFF.

This chain connects TRBV10-3 to TRBJ1-1; 8 bases align to TRBD1. The length of the CDR3 is 16 residues. Unmatched junction bases numbered 10, after V lost 3 bases and J lost 4 bases. Per germline, CDR1 ENHRY and CDR2 SYGVKD. The CDR3 loop reads CAISEPQGAGGTEAFF. DNA for the CDR3: TGTGCCATCAGTGAACCCCAGGGGGCTGGAGGCACTGAAGCTTTCTTT.

This clonotype was counted a few times. The CDR3: CASSELAESYEQYF. The CDR3 nucleotides are TGTGCCAGCAGTGAATTAGCAGAGAGCTACGAGCAGTACTTC. V and J are TRBV25-1 and TRBJ2-4, with D hard to call. The J call may be wrong; the DNA end is better matched by TRBJ2-7. Per germline, CDR1 MGHDK and CDR2 SYGVNS. The CDR3 contains 14 residues.

The chain uses TRBV20-1 and TRBJ2-5; 8 bases line up with TRBD2. The CDR3 consists of 16 residues. Germline loops: CDR1 DFQATT, CDR2 SNEGSKA (reference sequence). The V gene end was trimmed by 5 bases and the J gene end by 5 bases; junction bases not matched to a gene: 16. Here the CDR3 reads CSASSGQRESRETQYF. For the CDR3, the DNA is TGCAGTGCTTCCTCGGGGCAGCGGGAGAGTCGGGAGACCCAGTACTTC.

This clonotype was observed a handful of times. The V gene is TRBV29-1, the J gene TRBJ2-7, with D uncertain. Trimming took off 4 bases at V and 3 bases at J, with 13 bases between the two ends. The CDR3 loop spans 13 amino acids. Looked up from germline, CDR1 is SQVTM and CDR2 is ANQGSEA. The CDR3 nucleotides are TGCAGCGTTGCCGGGCTGGGGTTCTACGAGCAGTACTTC. This gives the protein CSVAGLGFYEQYF.

Points on this clonotype: Sequence at one end of the junction differs from germline and may be a read error. The chain recombines TRBV10-3 with TRBJ2-2; tentative D call: TRBD2 (5 bases). In germline, CDR1 is ENHRY, CDR2 SYGVKD. The CDR3 has 16 amino acids. The DNA for the CDR3 is TGTGCCATCAGTGAGTTTAAAACCTCGAACACCGGGGAGCGGTTTTTT. It is translated as CAISEFKTSNTGERFF.

This sequence joins TRBV4-1 and TRBJ1-2; weak D call: TRBD1 (5 bases). CDR3 size: 14 residues. Germline loops: CDR1 MGHRA, CDR2 YSYEKL. Trimming pared 0 bases from V and 4 bases from J, leaving 9 bases between. The CDR3 DNA follows: TGCGCCAGCAGCCAAGATTGGGGCCGCTATGGCTACACCTTC. It is translated as CASSQDWGRYGYTF.

This clonotype was seen more than once but under ten times. J is TRBJ1-2 and V is TRBV29-1, with 9 bases fitting TRBD1. The CDR3 spans 13 residues. CDR1 SQVTM and CDR2 ANQGSEA come from the germline V gene. V lost 3 bases, J lost 7 bases, and 6 bases stayed unmatched. CDR3 amino acids: CSVDRTGVGGYTF. In nucleotides, the CDR3 is TGCAGCGTTGACCGGACAGGGGTCGGTGGCTACACCTTC.

The V gene is TRBV2, the J gene TRBJ1-5; D might be TRBD1 (5 bases). This CDR3 has 15 residues. Deletions cut 7 bases from V and 2 bases from J, with 15 bases between. In germline, CDR1 is SNHLY, CDR2 FYNNEI. The CDR3: CASMPRGGGNQPQHF. CDR3 in DNA: TGTGCCAGCATGCCTCGTGGGGGGGGCAATCAGCCCCAGCATTTT.

This clonotype showed up just a few times. V gene TRBV7-2 combines with J gene TRBJ2-3; no reliable D call. With 3 bases removed from V and 2 bases from J, the gap between germline ends came to 21 bases. Germline V gene data show CDR1 as SGHTA and CDR2 as FQGNSA. The CDR3 has 18 amino acids. The CDR3 protein is CASSFGLFGQLNTDTQYF. CDR3 DNA: TGTGCCAGCAGCTTCGGTCTCTTCGGGCAGCTAAACACAGATACGCAGTATTTT. The full variable domain, its missing parts supplied by reference TRBV7-2 and TRBJ2-3, is GAGVSQSPSNKVTEKGKDVELRCDPISGHTALYWYRQSLGQGLEFLIYFQGNSAPDKSGLPSDRFSAERTGGSVSTLTIQRTQQEDSAVYLCASSFGLFGQLNTDTQYFGPGTRLTVL.

The chain recombines TRBV6-4 with TRBJ2-3; tentatively, D is TRBD2 (7 bases). Germline assignment: CDR1 MRHNA and CDR2 SNTAGT. The CDR3 covers 16 residues. V dropped 2 bases and J dropped 4 bases, with 16 bases sitting between them. The CDR3, as DNA: TGTGCCAGCAGTGACAGGGGGGGACCGTCCGCAGATACGCAGTATTTT. Protein sequence: CASSDRGGPSADTQYF.

The chain uses TRBV11-3 and TRBJ2-5; 12 bases are shared with TRBD2. The DNA end favors TRBJ2-7, so the J call may be wrong. CDR3 length: 16 amino acids. Germline V gives CDR1 SGHNT, CDR2 YENEEA. Here the CDR3 reads CASSTLTSGSEYEQYF. In DNA, the CDR3 is TGTGCCAGCAGCACCCTGACTAGCGGGAGTGAATACGAGCAGTACTTC.